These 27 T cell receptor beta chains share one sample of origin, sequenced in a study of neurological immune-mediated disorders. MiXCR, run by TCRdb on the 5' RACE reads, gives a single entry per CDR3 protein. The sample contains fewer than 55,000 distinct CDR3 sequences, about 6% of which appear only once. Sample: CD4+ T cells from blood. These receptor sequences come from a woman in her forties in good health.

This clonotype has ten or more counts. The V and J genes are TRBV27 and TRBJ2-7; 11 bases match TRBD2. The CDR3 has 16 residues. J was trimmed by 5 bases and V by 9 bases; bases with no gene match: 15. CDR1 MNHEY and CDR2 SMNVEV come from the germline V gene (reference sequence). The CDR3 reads CASTPYPSGRPHEQYF. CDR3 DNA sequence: TGTGCCAGTACGCCCTATCCTAGCGGGAGGCCCCACGAGCAGTACTTC.

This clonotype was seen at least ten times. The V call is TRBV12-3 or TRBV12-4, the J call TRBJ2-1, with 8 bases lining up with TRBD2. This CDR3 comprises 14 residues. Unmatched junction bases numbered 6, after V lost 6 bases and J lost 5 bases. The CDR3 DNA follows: TGTGCCAGCAGGCCTCGGGGGGGGGACAATGAGCAGTTCTTC. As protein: CASRPRGGDNEQFF.

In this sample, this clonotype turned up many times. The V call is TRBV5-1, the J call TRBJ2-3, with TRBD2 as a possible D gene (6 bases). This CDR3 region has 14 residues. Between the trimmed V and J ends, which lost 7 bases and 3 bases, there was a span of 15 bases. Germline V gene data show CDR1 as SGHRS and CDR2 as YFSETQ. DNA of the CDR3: TGCGCCAGCGTTCATGGGACTGGTACAGATACGCAGTATTTT. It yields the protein CASVHGTGTDTQYF.

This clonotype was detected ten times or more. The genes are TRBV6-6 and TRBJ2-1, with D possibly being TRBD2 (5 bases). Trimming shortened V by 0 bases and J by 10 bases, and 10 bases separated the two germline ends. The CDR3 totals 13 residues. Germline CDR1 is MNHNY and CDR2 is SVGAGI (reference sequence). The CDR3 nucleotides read TGTGCCAGCAGTTACTCGAGCGGAGTCGAGCAGTTCTTC. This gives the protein CASSYSSGVEQFF.

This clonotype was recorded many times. CDR3 sequence (DNA): TGTGCCAGCGGGGCCTCTCTAACGCAGTATTTT. It is translated as CASGASLTQYF. The V gene is TRBV7-2, the J gene TRBJ2-3; D might be TRBD1 (5 bases). The V end lost 8 bases, the J end lost 9 bases, and 12 bases lay between the germline ends. This CDR3 spans 11 amino acids. CDR1 and CDR2 from the germline V gene are SGHTA and FQGNSA.

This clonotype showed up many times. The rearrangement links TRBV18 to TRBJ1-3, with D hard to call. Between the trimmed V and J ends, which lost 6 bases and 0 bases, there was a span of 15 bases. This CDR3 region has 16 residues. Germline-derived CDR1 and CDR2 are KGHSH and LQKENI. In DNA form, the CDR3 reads TGTGCCAGCTCCCCTGATAAGGCAAGCTCTGGAAACACCATATATTTT. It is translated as CASSPDKASSGNTIYF.

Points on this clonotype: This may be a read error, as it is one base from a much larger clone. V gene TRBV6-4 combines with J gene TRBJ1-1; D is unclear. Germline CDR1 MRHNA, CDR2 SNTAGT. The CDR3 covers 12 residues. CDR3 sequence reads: CASSRVGTEALF. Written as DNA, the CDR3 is TGTGCCAGCAGCCGGGTCGGCACTGAAGCTCTCTTT.

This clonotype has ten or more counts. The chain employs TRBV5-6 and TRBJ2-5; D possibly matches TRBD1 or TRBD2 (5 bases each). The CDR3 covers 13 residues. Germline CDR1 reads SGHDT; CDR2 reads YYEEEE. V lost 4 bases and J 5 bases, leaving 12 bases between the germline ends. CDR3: CASSRDPQETQYF. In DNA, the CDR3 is TGTGCCAGCAGCCGGGACCCCCAGGAGACCCAGTACTTC.

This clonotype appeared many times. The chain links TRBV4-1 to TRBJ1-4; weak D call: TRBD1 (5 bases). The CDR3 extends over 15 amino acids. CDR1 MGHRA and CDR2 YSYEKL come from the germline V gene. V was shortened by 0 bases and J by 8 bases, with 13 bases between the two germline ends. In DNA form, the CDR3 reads TGCGCCAGCAGCCAAGATGGGCCAGGGCAGGAAAAACTGTTTTTT. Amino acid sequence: CASSQDGPGQEKLFF.

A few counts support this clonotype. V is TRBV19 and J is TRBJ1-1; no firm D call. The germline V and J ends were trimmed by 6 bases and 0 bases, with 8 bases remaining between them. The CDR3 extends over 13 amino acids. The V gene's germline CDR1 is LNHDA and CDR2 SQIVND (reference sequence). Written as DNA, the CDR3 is TGTGCCAGTAGGGGGTCGATGAACACTGAAGCTTTCTTT. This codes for CASRGSMNTEAFF.

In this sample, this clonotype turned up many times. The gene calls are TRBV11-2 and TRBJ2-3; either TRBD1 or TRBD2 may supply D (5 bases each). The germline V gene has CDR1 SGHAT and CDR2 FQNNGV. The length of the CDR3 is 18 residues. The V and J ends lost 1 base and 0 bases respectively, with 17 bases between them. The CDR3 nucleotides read TGTGCCAGCAGCTTAGTGATGGGACCCCGGGCGAGCACAGATACGCAGTATTTT. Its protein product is CASSLVMGPRASTDTQYF.

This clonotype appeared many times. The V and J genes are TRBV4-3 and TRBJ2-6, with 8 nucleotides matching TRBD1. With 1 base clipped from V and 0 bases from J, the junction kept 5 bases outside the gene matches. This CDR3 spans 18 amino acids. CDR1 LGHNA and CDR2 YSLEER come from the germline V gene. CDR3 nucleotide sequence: TGCGCCAGCAGCCAAGTCGGACAGGGAGACTCTGGGGCCAACGTCCTGACTTTC. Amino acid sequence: CASSQVGQGDSGANVLTF.

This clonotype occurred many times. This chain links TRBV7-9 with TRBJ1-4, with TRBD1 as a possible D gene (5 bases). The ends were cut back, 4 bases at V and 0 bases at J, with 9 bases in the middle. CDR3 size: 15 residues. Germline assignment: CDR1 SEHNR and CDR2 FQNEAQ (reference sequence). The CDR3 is CASSWTRATNEKLFF. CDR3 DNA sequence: TGTGCCAGCAGCTGGACCAGGGCAACTAATGAAAAACTGTTTTTT.

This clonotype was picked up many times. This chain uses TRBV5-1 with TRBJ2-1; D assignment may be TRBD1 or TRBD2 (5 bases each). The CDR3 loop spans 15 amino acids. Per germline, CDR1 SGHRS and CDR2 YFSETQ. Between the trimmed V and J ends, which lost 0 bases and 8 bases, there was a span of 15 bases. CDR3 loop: CASSLVGDVIDEQFF. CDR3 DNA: TGCGCCAGCAGCTTGGTGGGGGACGTAATAGATGAGCAGTTCTTC.

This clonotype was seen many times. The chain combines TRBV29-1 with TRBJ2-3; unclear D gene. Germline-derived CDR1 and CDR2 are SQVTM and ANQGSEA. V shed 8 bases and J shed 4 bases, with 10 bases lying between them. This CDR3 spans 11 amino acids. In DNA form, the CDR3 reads TGCAGCCTATCATTGTCAGATACGCAGTATTTT. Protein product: CSLSLSDTQYF.

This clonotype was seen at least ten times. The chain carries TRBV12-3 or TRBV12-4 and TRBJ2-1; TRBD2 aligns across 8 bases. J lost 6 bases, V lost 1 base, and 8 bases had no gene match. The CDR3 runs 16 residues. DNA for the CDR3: TGTGCCAGCAGTTTAGTTACGGGAGGGAGTGTCAATGAGCAGTTCTTC. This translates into CASSLVTGGSVNEQFF.

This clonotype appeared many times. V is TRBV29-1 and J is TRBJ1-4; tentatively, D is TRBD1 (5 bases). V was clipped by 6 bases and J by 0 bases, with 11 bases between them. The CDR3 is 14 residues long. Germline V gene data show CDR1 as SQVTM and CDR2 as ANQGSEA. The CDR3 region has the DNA TGCAGCGTCCAGGGAGGGGCAACTAATGAAAAACTGTTTTTT. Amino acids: CSVQGGATNEKLFF. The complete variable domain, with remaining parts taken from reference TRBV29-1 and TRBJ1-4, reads SAVISQKPSRDICQRGTSLTIQCQVDSQVTMMFWYRQQPGQSLTLIATANQGSEATYESGFVIDKFPISRPNLTFSTLTVSNMSPEDSSIYLCSVQGGATNEKLFFGSGTQLSVL.

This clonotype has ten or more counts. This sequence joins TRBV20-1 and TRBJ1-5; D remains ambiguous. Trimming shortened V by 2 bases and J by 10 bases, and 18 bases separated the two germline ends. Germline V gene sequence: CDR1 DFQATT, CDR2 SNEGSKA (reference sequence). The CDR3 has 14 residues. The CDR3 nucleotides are TGCAGTGCTAGAACGGGCCAGGAAACGTCTCCCCAGCATTTT. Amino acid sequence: CSARTGQETSPQHF.

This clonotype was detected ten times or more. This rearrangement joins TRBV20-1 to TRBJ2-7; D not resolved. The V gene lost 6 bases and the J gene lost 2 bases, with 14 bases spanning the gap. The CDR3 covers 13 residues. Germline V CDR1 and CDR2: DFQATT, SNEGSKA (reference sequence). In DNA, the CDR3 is TGCAGTGCCATACCTCCGGGCCCCTACGAGCAGTACTTC. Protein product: CSAIPPGPYEQYF.

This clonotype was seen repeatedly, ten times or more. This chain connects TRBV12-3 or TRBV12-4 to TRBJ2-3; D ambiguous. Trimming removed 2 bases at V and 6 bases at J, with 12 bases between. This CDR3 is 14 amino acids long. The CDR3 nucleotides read TGTGCCAGCAGTTTAACGGCCCGCTCCGATACGCAGTATTTT. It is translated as CASSLTARSDTQYF.

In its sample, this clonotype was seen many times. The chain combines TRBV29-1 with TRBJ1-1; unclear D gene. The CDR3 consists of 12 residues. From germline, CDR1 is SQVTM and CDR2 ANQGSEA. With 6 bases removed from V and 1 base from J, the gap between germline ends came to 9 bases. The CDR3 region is CSVGRQNTEAFF. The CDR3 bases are TGCAGCGTCGGACGGCAGAACACTGAAGCTTTCTTT.

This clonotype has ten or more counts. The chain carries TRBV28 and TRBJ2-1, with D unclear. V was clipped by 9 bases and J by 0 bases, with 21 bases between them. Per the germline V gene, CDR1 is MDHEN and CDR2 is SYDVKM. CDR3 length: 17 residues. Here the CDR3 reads CASMRIFGSSSYNEQFF. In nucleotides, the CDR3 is TGTGCCAGTATGCGAATTTTTGGGTCGAGCTCCTACAATGAGCAGTTCTTC.

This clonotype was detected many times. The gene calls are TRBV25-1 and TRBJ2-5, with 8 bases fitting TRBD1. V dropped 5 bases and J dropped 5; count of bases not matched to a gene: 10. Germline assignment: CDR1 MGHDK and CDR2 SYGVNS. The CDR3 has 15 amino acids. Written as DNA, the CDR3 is TGTGCCAGCAGTCCCCCCGGGACAGGTTCTGAGACCCAGTACTTC. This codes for CASSPPGTGSETQYF.

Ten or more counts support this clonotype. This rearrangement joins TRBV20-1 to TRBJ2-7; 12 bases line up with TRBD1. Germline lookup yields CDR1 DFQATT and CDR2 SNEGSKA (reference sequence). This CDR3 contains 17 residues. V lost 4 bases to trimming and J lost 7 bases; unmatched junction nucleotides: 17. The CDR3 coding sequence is TGCAGTGCTACCCAAAGGACCCACGGGACAGGGGGCGGAGAGCAGTACTTC. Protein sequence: CSATQRTHGTGGGEQYF.

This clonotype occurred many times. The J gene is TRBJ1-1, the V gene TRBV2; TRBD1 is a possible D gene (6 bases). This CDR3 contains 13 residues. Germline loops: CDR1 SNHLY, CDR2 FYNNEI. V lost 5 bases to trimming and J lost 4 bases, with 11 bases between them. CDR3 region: CASSQDRRTEAFF. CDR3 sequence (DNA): TGTGCCAGCAGTCAGGACAGACGCACTGAAGCTTTCTTT.

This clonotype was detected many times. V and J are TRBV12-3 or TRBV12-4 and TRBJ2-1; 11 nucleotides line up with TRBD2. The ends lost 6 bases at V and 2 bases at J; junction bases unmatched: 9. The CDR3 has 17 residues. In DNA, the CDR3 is TGTGCCAGCAGATTCCTTAGCGGGAGGGCGACCTACAATGAGCAGTTCTTC. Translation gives CASRFLSGRATYNEQFF.

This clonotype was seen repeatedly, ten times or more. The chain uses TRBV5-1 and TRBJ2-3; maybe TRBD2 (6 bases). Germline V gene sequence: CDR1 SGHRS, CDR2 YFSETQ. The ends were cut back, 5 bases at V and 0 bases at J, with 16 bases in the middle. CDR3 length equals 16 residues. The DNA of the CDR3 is TGCGCCAGCAGTCTTAGCGGCCCTCGAAGCACAGATACGCAGTATTTT. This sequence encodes CASSLSGPRSTDTQYF. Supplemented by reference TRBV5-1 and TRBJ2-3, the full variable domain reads KAGVTQTPRYLIKTRGQQVTLSCSPISGHRSVSWYQQTPGQGLQFLFEYFSETQRNKGNFPGRFSGRQFSNSRSEMNVSTLELGDSALYLCASSLSGPRSTDTQYFGPGTRLTVL.